This record looks at one TCR beta chain sequence and its context. The target antigen is unknown. Authors' methods: Out-of-frame sequences were removed, leaving roughly 2,200,000 distinct TCRbeta sequences. Generated by immunoSEQ multiplex PCR, the TCRdb table keeps only in-frame clones and is missing some. V and J calls and clone size follow that table, whereas D and trimming were derived from the DNA. The sample shows about 92,000 clones, 80% of them seen only once. The CDR3 runs 15 residues. Looked up from germline, CDR1 is MDHEN and CDR2 is SYDVKM. V lost 3 bases to trimming and J lost 2 bases, with 12 bases between them. The sort gate was single viable CD3+CD4+CD8-CD45RO+ cells for memory CD4+ T cells. CMV serostatus came from serum IgG against pp150, pp28, p38, p52. This sample is part of a study of memory CD4+ T cells and cytomegalovirus serostatus. Whole-study context: This sample comes from healthy Belgian adults, eight to ten CMV seropositive, under 25 seronegative. General study points: About 40% of the roughly 150 known CMV-associated TCRbeta sequences appeared in CD4+ memory.

The receptor was isolated from an adult in good health and CMV-seropositive. The sample consisted of memory CD4+ T cells from blood. This chain links TRBV28 with TRBJ2-3; D perhaps matches TRBD2 (6 bases). This CDR3 is CASSLGGALTDTQYF. CDR3 coding DNA: TGTGCCAGCAGTTTGGGCGGGGCCCTCACAGATACGCAGTATTTT. The full variable domain, in which reference TRBV28 and TRBJ2-3 provide the parts outside the CDR3, is DVKVTQSSRYLVKRTGEKVFLECVQDMDHENMFWYRQDPGLGLRLIYFSYDVKMKEKGDIPEGYSVSREKKERFSLILESASTNQTSMYLCASSLGGALTDTQYFGPGTRLTVL.